What follows describes a single TCR beta chain. Produced via immunoSEQ multiplex PCR; TCRdb's table is partial and in-frame only. The profile shows 150,000 to 200,000 clones, about 80% of them singletons. The sample belongs to a study of cytomegalovirus exposure and HLA in healthy donors. Turning to the study itself: In a later analysis, it was reported that the roughly 120 validation repertoires had been produced on the same platform as the 666 repertoires belonging to the first cohort.

This clonotype was sampled from a woman aged 18-29 years in good health and CMV-seropositive. The material sequenced was PBMCs.

CDR3 amino acids: CASSLLQGEIDGYTF. DNA for the CDR3: TGTGCCAGCAGCCTACTACAGGGGGAAATAGATGGCTACACCTTC. The chain joins TRBV7-8 to TRBJ1-2; 8 bases are a match to TRBD1. CDR1 and CDR2 from the germline V gene are SGHVS and FQNEAQ. Trimming took 5 bases from V and 6 from J; bases not matched to a gene: 11. This CDR3 has 15 residues.